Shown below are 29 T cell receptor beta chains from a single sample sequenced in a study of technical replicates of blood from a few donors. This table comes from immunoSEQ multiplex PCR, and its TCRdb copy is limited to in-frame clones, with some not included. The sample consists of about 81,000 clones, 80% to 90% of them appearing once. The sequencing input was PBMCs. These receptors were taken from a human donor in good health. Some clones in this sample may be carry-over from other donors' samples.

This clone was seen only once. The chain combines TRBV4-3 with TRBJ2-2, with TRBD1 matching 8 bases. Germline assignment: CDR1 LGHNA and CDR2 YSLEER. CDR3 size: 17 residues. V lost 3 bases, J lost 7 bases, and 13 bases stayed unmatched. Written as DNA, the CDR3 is TGCGCCAGCAGCCATCACCCGGACAGGGTGGGCGGCGGGGAGCTGTTTTTT. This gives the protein CASSHHPDRVGGGELFF.

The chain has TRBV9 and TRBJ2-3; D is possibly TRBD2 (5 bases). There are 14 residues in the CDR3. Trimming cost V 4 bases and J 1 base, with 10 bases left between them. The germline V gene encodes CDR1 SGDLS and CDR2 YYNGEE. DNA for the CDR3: TGTGCCAGCAGCCTACTTAGCGGCACAGATACGCAGTATTTT. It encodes CASSLLSGTDTQYF.

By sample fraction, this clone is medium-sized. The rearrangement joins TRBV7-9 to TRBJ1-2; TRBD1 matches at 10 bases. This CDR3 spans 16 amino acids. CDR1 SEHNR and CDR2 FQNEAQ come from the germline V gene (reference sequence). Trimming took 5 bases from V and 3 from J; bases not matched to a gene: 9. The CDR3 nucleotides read TGTGCCAGCAGCCCACTCCGGACAGGGGGTGACTATGGCTACACCTTC. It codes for CASSPLRTGGDYGYTF.

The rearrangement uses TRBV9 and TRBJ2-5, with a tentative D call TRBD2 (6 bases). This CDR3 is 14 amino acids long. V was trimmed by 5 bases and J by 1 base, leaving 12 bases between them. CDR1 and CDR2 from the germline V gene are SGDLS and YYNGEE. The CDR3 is CASSPIAAQETQYF. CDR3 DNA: TGTGCCAGCAGTCCTATAGCGGCCCAAGAGACCCAGTACTTC.

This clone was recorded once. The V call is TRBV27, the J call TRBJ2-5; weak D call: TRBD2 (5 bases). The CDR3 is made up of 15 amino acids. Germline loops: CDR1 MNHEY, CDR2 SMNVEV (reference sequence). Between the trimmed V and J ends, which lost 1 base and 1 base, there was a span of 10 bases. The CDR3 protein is CASSLFGGLQETQYF. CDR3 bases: TGTGCCAGCAGTTTATTCGGAGGACTCCAAGAGACCCAGTACTTC.

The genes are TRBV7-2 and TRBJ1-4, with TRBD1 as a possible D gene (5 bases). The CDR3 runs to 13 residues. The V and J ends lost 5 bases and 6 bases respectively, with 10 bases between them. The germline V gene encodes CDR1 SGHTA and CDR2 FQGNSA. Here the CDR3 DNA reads TGTGCCAGCAGCCCCCGGGGGTATGAAAAACTGTTTTTT. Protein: CASSPRGYEKLFF.

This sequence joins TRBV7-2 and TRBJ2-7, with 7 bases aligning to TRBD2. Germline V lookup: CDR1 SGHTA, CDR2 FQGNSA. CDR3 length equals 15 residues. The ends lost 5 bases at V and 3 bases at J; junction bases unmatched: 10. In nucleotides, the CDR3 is TGTGCCAGCAGCCAGGGCCTAGCGGAAGTCTACGAGCAGTACTTC. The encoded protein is CASSQGLAEVYEQYF. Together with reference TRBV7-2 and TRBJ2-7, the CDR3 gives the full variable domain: GAGVSQSPSNKVTEKGKDVELRCDPISGHTALYWYRQSLGQGLEFLIYFQGNSAPDKSGLPSDRFSAERTGGSVSTLTIQRTQQEDSAVYLCASSQGLAEVYEQYFGPGTRLTVT.

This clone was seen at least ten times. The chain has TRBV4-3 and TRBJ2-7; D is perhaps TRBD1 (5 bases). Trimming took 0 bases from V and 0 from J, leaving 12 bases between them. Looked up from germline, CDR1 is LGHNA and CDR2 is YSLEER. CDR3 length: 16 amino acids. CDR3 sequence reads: CASSQDPQTVSYEQYF. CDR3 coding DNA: TGCGCCAGCAGCCAAGATCCCCAGACAGTCTCCTACGAGCAGTACTTC.

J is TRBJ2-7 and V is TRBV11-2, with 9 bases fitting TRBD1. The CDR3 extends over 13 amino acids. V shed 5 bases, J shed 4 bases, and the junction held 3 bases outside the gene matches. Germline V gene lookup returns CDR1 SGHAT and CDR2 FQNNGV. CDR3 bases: TGTGCCAGCAGCCACAGGGGGCCGTACGAGCAGTACTTC. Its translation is CASSHRGPYEQYF.

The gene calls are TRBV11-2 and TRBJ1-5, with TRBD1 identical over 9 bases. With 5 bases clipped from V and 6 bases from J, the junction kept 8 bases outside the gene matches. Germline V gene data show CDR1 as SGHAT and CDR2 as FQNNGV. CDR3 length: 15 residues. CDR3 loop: CASSATGGGSQPQHF. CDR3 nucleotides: TGTGCCAGCAGCGCGACAGGGGGAGGTAGTCAGCCCCAGCATTTT.

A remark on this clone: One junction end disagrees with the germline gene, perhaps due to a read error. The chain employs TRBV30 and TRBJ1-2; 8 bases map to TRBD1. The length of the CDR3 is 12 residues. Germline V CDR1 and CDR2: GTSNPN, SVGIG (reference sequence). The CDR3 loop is CAWDRGGYGCTF. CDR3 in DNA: TGTGCCTGGGACAGGGGAGGCTATGGCTGCACCTTC.

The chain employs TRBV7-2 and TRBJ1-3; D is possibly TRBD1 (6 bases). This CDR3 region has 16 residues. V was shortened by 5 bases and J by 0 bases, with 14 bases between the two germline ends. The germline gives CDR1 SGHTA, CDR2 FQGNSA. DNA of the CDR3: TGTGCCAGCAGCCCTGGGGGCAGGGCCTCTGGAAACACCATATATTTT. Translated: CASSPGGRASGNTIYF.

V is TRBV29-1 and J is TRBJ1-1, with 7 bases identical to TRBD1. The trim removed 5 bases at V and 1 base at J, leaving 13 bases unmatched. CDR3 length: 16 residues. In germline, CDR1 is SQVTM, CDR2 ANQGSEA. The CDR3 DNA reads TGCAGCGTTCAAACCTCCAGGGGGGCAGGGAACACTGAAGCTTTCTTT. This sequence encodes CSVQTSRGAGNTEAFF.

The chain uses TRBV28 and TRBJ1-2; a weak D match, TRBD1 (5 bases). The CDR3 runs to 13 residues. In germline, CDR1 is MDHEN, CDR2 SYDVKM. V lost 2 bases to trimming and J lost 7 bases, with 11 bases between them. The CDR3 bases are TGTGCCAGCAGTTTAACCAGGGTTAGTGGCTACACCTTC. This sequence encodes CASSLTRVSGYTF.

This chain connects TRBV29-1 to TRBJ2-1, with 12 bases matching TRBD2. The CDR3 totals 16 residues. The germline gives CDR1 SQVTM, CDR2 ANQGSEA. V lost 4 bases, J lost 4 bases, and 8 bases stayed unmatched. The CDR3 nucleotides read TGCAGCGTTGGGCTAGCGGGAGGGGCCCTATACAATGAGCAGTTCTTC. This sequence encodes CSVGLAGGALYNEQFF.

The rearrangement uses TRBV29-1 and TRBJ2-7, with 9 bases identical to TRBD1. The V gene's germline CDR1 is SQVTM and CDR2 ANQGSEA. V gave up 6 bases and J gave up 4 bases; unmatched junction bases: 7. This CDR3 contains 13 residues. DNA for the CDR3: TGCAGCGTCCGGAAACAGGGGGCGTACGAGCAGTACTTC. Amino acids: CSVRKQGAYEQYF.

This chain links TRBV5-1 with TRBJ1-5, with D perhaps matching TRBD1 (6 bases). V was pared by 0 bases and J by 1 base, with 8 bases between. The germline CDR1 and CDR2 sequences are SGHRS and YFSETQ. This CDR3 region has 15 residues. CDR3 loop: CASSLEGVSNQPQHF. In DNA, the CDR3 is TGCGCCAGCAGCTTGGAGGGGGTAAGCAATCAGCCCCAGCATTTT.

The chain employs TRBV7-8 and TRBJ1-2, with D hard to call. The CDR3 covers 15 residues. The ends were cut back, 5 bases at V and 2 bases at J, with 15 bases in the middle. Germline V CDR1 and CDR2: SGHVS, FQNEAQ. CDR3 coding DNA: TGTGCCAGCAGCCCGCGCTCAGGTTCGAACTATGGCTACACCTTC. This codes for CASSPRSGSNYGYTF.

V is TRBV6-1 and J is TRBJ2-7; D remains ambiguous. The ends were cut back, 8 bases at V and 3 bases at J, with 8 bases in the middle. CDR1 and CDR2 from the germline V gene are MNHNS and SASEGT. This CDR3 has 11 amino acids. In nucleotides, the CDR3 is TGTGCCAGCGAGGAAGGCTACGAGCAGTACTTC. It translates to CASEEGYEQYF.

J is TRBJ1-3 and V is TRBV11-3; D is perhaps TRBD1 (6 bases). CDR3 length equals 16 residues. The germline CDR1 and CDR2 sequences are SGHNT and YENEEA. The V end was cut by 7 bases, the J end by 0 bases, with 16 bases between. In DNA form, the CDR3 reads TGTGCCAGCAACCTACTACAGGGTTGCTCTGGAAACACCATATATTTT. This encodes CASNLLQGCSGNTIYF.

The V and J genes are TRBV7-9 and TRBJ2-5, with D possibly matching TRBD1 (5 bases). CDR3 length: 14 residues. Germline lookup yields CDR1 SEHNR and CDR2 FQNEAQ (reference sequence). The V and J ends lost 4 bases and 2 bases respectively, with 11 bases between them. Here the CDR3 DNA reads TGTGCCAGCAGCTCGTGGGCAGGGCAAGAGACCCAGTACTTC. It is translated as CASSSWAGQETQYF. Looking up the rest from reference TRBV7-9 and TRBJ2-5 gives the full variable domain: DTGVSQNPRHKITKRGQNVTFRCDPISEHNRLYWYRQTLGQGPEFLTYFQNEAQLEKSRLLSDRFSAERPKGSFSTLEIQRTEQGDSAMYLCASSSWAGQETQYFGPGTRLLVL.

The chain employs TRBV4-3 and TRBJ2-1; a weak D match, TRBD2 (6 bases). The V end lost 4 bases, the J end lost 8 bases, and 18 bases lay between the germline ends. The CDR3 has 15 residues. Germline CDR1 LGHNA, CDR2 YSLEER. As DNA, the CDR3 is TGCGCCAGCAGCCCGGGACTCCGATACGGGGATGAGCAGTTCTTC. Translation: CASSPGLRYGDEQFF.

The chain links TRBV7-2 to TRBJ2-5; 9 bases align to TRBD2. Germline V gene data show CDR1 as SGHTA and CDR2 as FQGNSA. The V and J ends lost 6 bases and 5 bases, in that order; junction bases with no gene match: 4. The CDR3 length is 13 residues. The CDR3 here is CASRGTSMETQYF. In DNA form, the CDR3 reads TGTGCCAGCAGAGGGACTAGCATGGAGACCCAGTACTTC.

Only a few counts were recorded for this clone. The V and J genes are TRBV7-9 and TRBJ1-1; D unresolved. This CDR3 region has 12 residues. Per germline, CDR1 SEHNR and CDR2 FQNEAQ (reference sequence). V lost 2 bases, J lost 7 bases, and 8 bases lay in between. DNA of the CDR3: TGTGCCAGCAGCTTACAACAGAGTGAAGCTTTCTTT. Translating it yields CASSLQQSEAFF. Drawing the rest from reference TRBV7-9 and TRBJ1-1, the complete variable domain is DTGVSQNPRHKITKRGQNVTFRCDPISEHNRLYWYRQTLGQGPEFLTYFQNEAQLEKSRLLSDRFSAERPKGSFSTLEIQRTEQGDSAMYLCASSLQQSEAFFGQGTRLTVV.

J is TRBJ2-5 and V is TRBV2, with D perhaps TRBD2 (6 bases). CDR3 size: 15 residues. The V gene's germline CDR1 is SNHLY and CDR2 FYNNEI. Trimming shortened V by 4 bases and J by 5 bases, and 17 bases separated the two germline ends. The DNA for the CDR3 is TGTGCCAGCAGTGGGGTTTCGGGAGCGCGGGAGACCCAGTACTTC. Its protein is CASSGVSGARETQYF.

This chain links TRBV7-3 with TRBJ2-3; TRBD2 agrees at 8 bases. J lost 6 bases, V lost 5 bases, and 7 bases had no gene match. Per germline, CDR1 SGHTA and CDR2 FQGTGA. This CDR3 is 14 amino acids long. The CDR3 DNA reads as TGTGCCAGCAGCCTCGCGACTAGCGCGGATACGCAGTATTTT. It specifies CASSLATSADTQYF.

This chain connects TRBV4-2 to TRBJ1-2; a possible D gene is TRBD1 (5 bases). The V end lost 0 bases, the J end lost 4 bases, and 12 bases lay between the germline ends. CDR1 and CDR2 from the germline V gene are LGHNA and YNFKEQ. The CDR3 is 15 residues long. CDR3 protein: CASSQDYGGGYGYTF. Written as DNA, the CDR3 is TGTGCCAGCAGCCAAGATTATGGGGGAGGCTATGGCTACACCTTC.

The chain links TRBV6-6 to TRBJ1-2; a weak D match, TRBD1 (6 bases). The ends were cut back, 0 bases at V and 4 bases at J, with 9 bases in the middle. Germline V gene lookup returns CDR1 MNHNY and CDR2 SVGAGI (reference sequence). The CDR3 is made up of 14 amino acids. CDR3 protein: CASSYSDSTYGYTF. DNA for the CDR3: TGTGCCAGCAGTTACTCGGACAGCACCTATGGCTACACCTTC.

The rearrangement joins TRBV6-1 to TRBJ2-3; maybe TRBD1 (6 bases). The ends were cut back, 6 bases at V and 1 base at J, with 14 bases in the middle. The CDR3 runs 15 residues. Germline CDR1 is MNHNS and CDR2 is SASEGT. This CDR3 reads CASRTRGTGTDTQYF. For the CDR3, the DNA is TGTGCCAGCAGGACGAGGGGGACGGGCACAGATACGCAGTATTTT.